This TCR beta chain was sequenced during a study of CD8 T cells in ankylosing spondylitis. Regarding this clonotype: The antigen is not known.

TCRdb ran MiXCR on the 5' RACE reads and lists one entry per CDR3 protein. In the table there are roughly 180,000 distinct CDR3 sequences, roughly 11% of which are singletons. Germline assignment: CDR1 SGHTA and CDR2 FQGNSA. V trimming: 4 bases; J trimming: 5 bases; junction bases outside the gene matches: 5. CDR3 length: 15 residues. Study results and limitations: Within peripheral blood, clones linked to disease were CD8+ and relatively rare. Certain motif variants had earlier appeared in reactive arthritis synovial fluid and blood. A TCR beta motif of roughly eight highly homologous variants seemed to mark ankylosing spondylitis blood.

The chain has TRBV7-2 and TRBJ2-1, with 10 positions matching TRBD2. Sample: blood, either unsorted or a sorted T cell fraction (not recorded which). This clonotype originated in a male donor with ankylosing spondylitis or in good health (not recorded which). CDR3 residues: CASSSLLAGNNEQFF. CDR3 DNA sequence: TGTGCCAGCAGCTCCTTACTAGCGGGGAACAATGAGCAGTTCTTC.